The TCR beta chain described here comes from a study of T-cell memory formation after mild COVID-19. Turning to the study itself: TCR clusters mostly belonged to single donors. Study-level results: Shrinking CD4+ clones resided mostly in CM and EM, and CD8+ ones in EMRA.

On this clonotype: Its antigen is as yet unknown.

A single record per CDR3 protein comes from TCRdb applying MiXCR to the 5' RACE reads. The data contain approximately 260,000 distinct CDR3 sequences, around 15% of them singletons. The TCR sequence derives from a man aged 18 to 29 who had mild COVID-19 (a few samples of this study predate the infection). Cell type and time point are not known. Sequencing was done on a sample of PBMCs or a T cell subset sorted from them (not recorded which).

The DNA for the CDR3 is TGTGCCAGCAGCCGGATGGGCCAAGAGACCCAGTACTTC. This encodes CASSRMGQETQYF. V and J are TRBV2 and TRBJ2-5; no definite D call. Looked up from germline, CDR1 is SNHLY and CDR2 is FYNNEI. Trimming cost V 6 bases and J 1 base, with 9 bases left between them. CDR3 length: 13 amino acids.